This TCR beta chain derives from a study of long-term antiretroviral therapy in people with HIV. A v3.0 immunoSEQ assay was performed at survey level. The data were produced by immunoSEQ multiplex PCR, yet TCRdb's version contains in-frame clones alone and is incomplete. The sample carries 26,000 or so clones, approximately 88% recorded once. The receptor was derived from a woman aged 18-35 years with HIV. The sample in question was unsorted PBMCs, obtained 0.5 years after starting antiretroviral therapy.

The CDR3 sequence: CASSVTGTGEAFF. DNA for the CDR3: TGTGCCAGCAGCGTAACGGGTACAGGTGAAGCTTTCTTT. This chain connects TRBV9 to TRBJ1-1; a weak D match, TRBD1 (5 bases). V lost 1 base to trimming and J lost 7 bases, with 11 bases between them. This CDR3 contains 13 residues. Germline CDR1 is SGDLS and CDR2 is YYNGEE.